This TCR beta chain was recovered during a study of cytomegalovirus exposure and HLA in healthy donors (dated by TCRdb to 2017 to 2019). For the wider study: In an earlier analysis of 550 to 750 of the donors, about 270 Gb of sequence data and 117 million unique TCR beta sequences from about 190 million T cells were reported. An early release covering 550 to 650 HLA-typed donors comprised 250 to 350 gigabases of sequencing data and roughly 85 million unique TCR sequences. The genetic ancestry cluster associated with self-reported Caucasian donors included around 76% of the 300 to 450 genotyped donors. The study was designed to test whether signatures of past pathogen exposure could be identified by cataloging public T cell receptors. The study profiled the T cell repertoires of 500 to 800 subjects by immunosequencing and related them to cytomegalovirus serostatus. Besides the first cohort of 550 to 750 subjects, a separate validation cohort made up of over a hundred different subjects was used. To predict cytomegalovirus infection status, the study brought together high-throughput TCR immunosequencing, statistical association of individual TCRs with disease status, and machine learning. To study patterns of TCR occurrence, a later analysis re-analyzed previously published TCR beta repertoires from several hundred donors and added high-resolution HLA genotyping. In the later analysis, no new phenotypic data were used to find candidate immune exposures; instead, reliance was placed on TCR beta sequences and their occurrence across donors. An earlier analysis of nearly 600 of the donors applied high-throughput TCR beta sequencing to assess whether each TCR beta V gene segment acted as functional or pseudogenic. Donor age, sex, ethnicity and CMV serostatus were compiled together with the repertoire data. A later genetic analysis took genome-wide SNP genotypes for about 65% of the 666 donors and used that subset as a discovery cohort. All discovery cohort repertoires had been generated using a single sequencing platform. HLA typing included class I and class II loci at four-digit resolution. The number of donors typed differed by locus, with roughly 629-640 for A, B, C, DRB1 and DQB1, 522 for DQA1, approximately 580 for DPA1, and about 450 for DPB1. Roughly five DR-DQ haplotypes were treated as single units for association and clustering because of strong linkage in the cohort. On average, roughly 250,000 unique TCR beta nucleotide sequences were sequenced per donor among roughly 430 genotyped donors of the cohort, with roughly a sixth of those sequences being non-productive.

The cohort was made up of roughly 670 healthy bone marrow donors. At the time of sampling, all cohort members were nominally healthy, though unrecorded immune exposures were likely present. The donor tested CMV seropositive and was one of the 289 seropositive cohort members. Every donor gave a peripheral blood sample, and the peripheral blood mononuclear cells from that sample were used for TCR beta sequencing. The Qiagen DNeasy Blood Extraction Kit was used to extract genomic DNA from the blood cell samples. The protocol used for the library was the immunoSEQ multiplex PCR assay. For the multiplex PCR, a mixture combining 60 forward primers for TCR Vbeta segments and 13 reverse primers for TCR Jbeta segments was used. The CDR3 region of rearranged TCR beta genes was amplified from genomic DNA with a multiplex PCR assay. On the Illumina HiSeq System, the amplified TCR beta libraries were sequenced as 87-base-pair reads. The paper's processing steps were these. A later analysis counted approximately 84 million unique TCR beta chains across the 550 to 800 repertoires, and 10 million to 11 million of these chains were shared by at least two donors. A nearest-neighbor algorithm error-corrected the raw reads and collapsed the reads into unique sequences, merging closely related sequences to remove PCR and sequencing errors. To assign V, D and J gene segments, CDR3 sequences were aligned to IMGT reference sequences. For a sequence to be retained, a match of at least six nucleotides to both a V gene segment and a J gene segment was required. Rearrangements were classified as productive when the CDR3 lacked stop codons and remained in frame with V and J, and all other rearrangements were classified as non-productive. Following IMGT convention, CDR3 was defined as the stretch from the second conserved V-encoded cysteine up to the conserved J-encoded phenylalanine. Sequences without an unambiguous match to a single V gene segment were excluded from the earlier analysis of about 630 of the donors. An earlier analysis of some 610 of the donors called V segments functional above 56.7% productive rearrangements and segregating when the between-donor standard deviation exceeded 5%. A statistical classification framework was built for diagnosing cytomegalovirus status from the catalog of TCR beta chain sequences. V and J gene assignment, in a later analysis, came from comparing TCR nucleotide sequences with IMGT/GENE-DB human TR gene sequences. In a later analysis, CDR3 sequences and most-parsimonious VDJ recombination scenarios were assigned using the TCRdist pipeline. A later analysis defined each TCR beta chain by its CDR3 amino acid sequence plus V-gene family, and excluded reads lacking a unique V-gene family. A later analysis removed nearly 600 highly shared, low-generation-probability nucleotide sequences to deal with suspected cross-contamination and a sequencing artifact. In a later analysis, a clonal expansion index was calculated for each public chain from normalized within-repertoire ranks of inferred template counts. In a later analysis, generation probabilities were computed using a VDJ recombination model fitted to out-of-frame rearrangements, and the results were checked against IGoR. Hypergeometric tests were used in a later analysis to score TCR-TCR, TCR-HLA and TCR-CMV co-occurrence, with a repertoire-size bias correction applied to the TCR pairs. False discovery rates were estimated in a later analysis by permuting HLA or CMV assignments 20 times. A later analysis grouped co-occurring TCRs with DBSCAN, adding TCRdist sequence similarity when clustering within HLA-allele-positive subsets. Repertoires with fewer than 30,000 or more than 120,000 public chains were left out of co-occurrence clustering, as were about 5 repertoires with anomalous nucleotide sharing. TCRdb stores this immuneACCESS table with in-frame sequences only. Part of the clones is absent; in the studies checked, under half of the shortfall reflects unresolved V genes, and no reason is known for the rest. The V and J calls and clone size come from that table; D and trimming were worked out from the DNA. The sample table contains 150,000 to 200,000 clones; only one count was recorded for around 68% of them. The ten largest clonotypes hold less than 3.5% of the sample.

The CDR3 contains 15 residues, cysteine and phenylalanine counted. This entry keeps only the CDR3 DNA: 45 bases, framed from base 1. A distance of 15 bases separates the germline ends of V and J, which lose 1 base and 8 bases respectively. The germline V gene (reference sequence) provides CDR1 SEHNR and CDR2 FQNEAQ. The sample holds a few counts of this clone. What antigen it recognizes has not been identified. Base-call qualities are not available, and no considerably larger clone is one nucleotide away. The paper as a whole reports these results and caveats: A further reported finding was that TCR beta sequences accurately predicted the HLA-A and HLA-B alleles for most subjects in the first cohort. Only TCR beta chains were sequenced in this cohort, and the absence of alpha or paired-chain data limited detectable features. The study gave a list of about 160 TCR beta chains associated with cytomegalovirus. In an earlier analysis of 450 to 750 of the donors, most TCR beta V segments appeared in productive rearrangements about 87% or about 30% of the time, broadly matching IMGT annotations. Assigning TCR associations to individual alleles was difficult when HLA alleles, especially DR and DQ, strongly co-occurred. The earlier analysis of some 540 of the donors excluded 15 to 20 rarely observed V segments, including chromosome 9 orphons, because counts were too low. An association between a missense DCLRE1C variant and V-gene and J-gene trimming of TCR beta chains was found in a later genetic analysis and replicated in an independent cohort. The sequencing pipeline was judged likely to have produced a cluster of highly shared sequence variants as a technical artifact. In a later analysis, several top co-occurrence clusters were reported to appear linked to parvovirus B19, influenza, CMV and Epstein-Barr virus. Roughly uniform sequencing depth across donors was assumed in presence/absence analyses, although this assumption may not hold. In vitro tests confirmed that a few of the cytomegalovirus-associated TCR beta chains recognize cytomegalovirus antigens. The 87-base-pair reads could not distinguish some IMGT-functional V segments, including TRBV6-2 and TRBV6-3, so those segments were excluded. In a later analysis, HLA-associated TCR beta chains were found to be more clonally expanded and to have lower generation probabilities than equally common non-associated chains. While some public TCRs were present in many individuals, most TCR sequences turned up only very rarely across donors. Correlated functional status among segregating V segments might be attributable to linkage disequilibrium, but an unknown experimental factor could not be ruled out. Because HLA typing was unavailable for some donors at each locus, only the typed subset was used in association tests. In a later analysis, the rate of TCR association differed among HLA loci, with DRB1 alleles having the most associated TCRs and HLA-C alleles having the fewest. A later genetic analysis reported fewer N-insertions in productive TCRs among donors in an Asian-associated ancestry cluster than the roughly 720-donor mean. At a false discovery rate of 0.05, a later analysis linked 16,951 TCR beta sequences to specific HLA alleles. It was suggested by the authors that the approach could potentially be generalized to other disease states and immunological phenotypes. The only immune exposure information available for the cohort was CMV serostatus. According to a later analysis, most CMV-associated TCR beta chains appeared to be HLA-restricted, and the HLA associations seemed to be driven largely by CMV exposure. The classifier was reported to diagnose cytomegalovirus status with high specificity and sensitivity in both the original and validation cohorts.

The chain is made from TRBV7-9 and TRBJ1-5; there is no confident call for the D gene. The sequenced material came from PBMCs. The sequence came from a middle-aged woman in good health and CMV-seropositive. CDR3 protein: CASSLDGLSWEPQHF. DNA sequence: TGTGCCAGCAGCTTAGACGGACTCTCATGGGAGCCCCAGCATTTT. Beyond the CDR3, the reference TRBV7-9 and TRBJ1-5 genes provide the residues; the full variable domain reads: DTGVSQNPRHKITKRGQNVTFRCDPISEHNRLYWYRQTLGQGPEFLTYFQNEAQLEKSRLLSDRFSAERPKGSFSTLEIQRTEQGDSAMYLCASSLDGLSWEPQHFGDGTRLSIL.